This T cell receptor (beta chain) originates from a study of shared clonotypes between healthy human individuals (TCRdb year 2020). Background on the whole study: A couple of women and a few men aged 18 to 49 years were included in the cohort. For each donor, CD4 naive and CD4 memory were each given three plates, CD8 naive was given two plates, and CD8 memory was given one plate. The study deeply sequenced blood TCR repertoires of about five healthy adults to estimate repertoire size and the extent of clonotype sharing between individuals. Libraries were prepared and TCR repertoires were sequenced by different laboratories using diverse techniques, in order to increase sequencing depth and limit assay-specific biases. Per donor, leukapheresis produced somewhere between about 0.94 and 9 billion PBMCs.

Including cysteine and phenylalanine, the CDR3 has 16 amino acids. The DNA shown is the 48-base CDR3, in frame from base 1. Looking up the germline V gene (reference sequence) yields CDR1 LNHDA and CDR2 SQIVND. After removal of 1 base from V and 4 bases from J, the junction retains 6 bases not matched to a gene. For the CD8 naive samples, CD45RO-negative cells were positively selected for CCR7, yielding a CD45RA+CCR7+ population from which TemRA cells were excluded. The donors were healthy, HIV-negative adults who had no recently reported acute infections or vaccinations. All donors were Caucasian adults living in Nashville, Tennessee, USA. After blood collection by leukapheresis, PBMCs were isolated using Ficoll-Histopaque density gradient centrifugation and then cryopreserved in the vapor phase of liquid nitrogen. Analytical flow cytometry was used to check the purity and quantity of each magnetically sorted T cell population. Each sorted fraction had its genomic DNA isolated and then quantified by UV absorbance on a Nanodrop 2000c.

General study outcomes and caveats: Sampling was restricted to blood, and TCR repertoires in tissues likely differ from the TCR repertoires found in blood. Across a few donors, around 5% of naive CD4, roughly 3.8% of naive CD8, approximately 2.5% of memory CD4, and under 0.45% of memory CD8 clonotypes were shared. Incomplete sequencing was indicated by rarefaction of sorted-subset datasets, despite the large sequencing depth. Because the study included only a small number of donors, the genetic and exposure-history diversity represented was limited. Pairwise subsampling led to the expectation that sequencing depth would affect the degree of clonotype sharing among donors. Higher generation probabilities were observed for clonotypes shared by all four sorted-subset donors than for non-shared clonotypes. Larger estimated clonotype richness was generally found for naive subsets than for memory subsets.

Regarding this clone: It lacks a known antigen. No much larger clone exists at a distance of one base, and base qualities are not known.

TCR CDR3 regions were amplified from genomic DNA by multiplex PCR using the deep immunoSEQ assay. For each cell subset, the extracted genomic DNA was distributed evenly across all wells of several immunoSEQ 96-well plates, and each plate served as one replicate. For sorted subsets, 150 to 250 ng of genomic DNA, equivalent to around 29,000 T cell genomes, went into each replicate PCR. Purified libraries were measured with a Qubit 3.0 fluorometer, size-checked on a Bioanalyzer 2100, and measured again with the KAPA Library Quantification kit. Each immunoSEQ 96-well plate was sequenced on its own single-read 150-cycle Illumina NextSeq 550 flow cell. Processing in the source paper ran as follows. Because only junctional sequences without quality scores were contained in the immunoSEQ output, filtering matching that applied to full-length reads could not be performed. Sequences were annotated with PyIR, a Python wrapper for IgBLAST v1.9, and V/J genes and CDR3 were assigned using IMGT germline references. Any read was removed if the V/J assignment was weak (E-value above 1e-6), the CDR3 was missing, or the read contained stop codons, out-of-frame junctions, or ambiguous translated residues. V3J clonotypes were defined as sequences sharing the same inferred V gene, J gene, and CDR3 amino acid sequence. Percentage overlap between repertoires was computed as shared unique clonotypes divided by the size of the smaller repertoire. RTK rarefaction, the Chao1 estimator, and Recon v2.1 estimates of unobserved clonotypes were used to assess repertoire richness. Generation probabilities for all TCRbeta clonotypes obtained by the gDNA method from a few donors were computed using OLGA. The table was pulled from immuneACCESS by TCRdb, which kept in-frame rearrangements only. Such tables lose some clones; where checked, under half of the loss comes from unresolved V genes, and the rest has no known cause. For V, J and clone size, that table is used; D and trimming come from the DNA. The sample table lists millions of clones, approximately 94% of them with a count of one. In total, the top ten clones hold around 1.1% of the sample.

Source material: naive CD8+ T cells sorted from blood. According to the study, the label for this sample's cell subset or site signals: CD45RA+CCR7+. This receptor was taken from a man between 18 and 29 years old in good health. The chain links TRBV19 with TRBJ2-5, with 10 bases aligning to TRBD1. The CDR3 reads as follows: CASSIGGTGVGETQYF. The nucleotides are TGTGCCAGTAGTATAGGAGGGACAGGGGTGGGAGAGACCCAGTACTTC.